Shown below are 25 T cell receptor beta chains from a single sample sequenced in a study of cytotoxic CD8 clonotypes in ibrutinib-treated CLL. Profiled with immunoSEQ multiplex PCR; TCRdb holds only in-frame clones, not every one. The sample carries 190,000 or so clones, around 72% recorded once. The sequencing used PBMCs, collected after 24 months of ibrutinib treatment. These receptors were collected from a human donor with chronic lymphocytic leukemia.

The J gene is TRBJ1-3, the V gene TRBV28; 9 bases are a match to TRBD1. This CDR3 comprises 16 residues. The V gene end was trimmed by 6 bases and the J gene end by 6 bases; junction bases not matched to a gene: 12. Per germline, CDR1 MDHEN and CDR2 SYDVKM. CDR3 loop: CASRTPGTGSLNTIYF. For the CDR3, the DNA is TGTGCCAGCAGGACTCCCGGGACAGGGTCGTTAAACACCATATATTTT.

In its sample, this clone was seen a few times. The J gene is TRBJ1-3, the V gene TRBV18, with TRBD1 as a possible D gene (6 bases). Germline-derived CDR1 and CDR2 are KGHSH and LQKENI. CDR3 length: 16 residues. The V end was cut by 3 bases, the J end by 0 bases, with 12 bases between. CDR3 residues: CASSPGGPSSGNTIYF. As DNA, the CDR3 is TGTGCCAGCTCACCTGGGGGCCCGAGCTCTGGAAACACCATATATTTT.

This clone turned up a few times. The chain joins TRBV19 to TRBJ2-4; D not certain. V lost 6 bases and J 0 bases, leaving 9 bases between the germline ends. CDR1 and CDR2 (germline): LNHDA, SQIVND (reference sequence). The CDR3 loop spans 14 amino acids. Here the CDR3 reads CASSGMLAKNIQYF. The CDR3 DNA is TGTGCCAGTAGCGGAATGCTAGCCAAAAACATTCAGTACTTC.

This clone was picked up a small number of times. V usage is TRBV10-3 and J usage is TRBJ1-1; no reliable D call. In germline, CDR1 is ENHRY, CDR2 SYGVKD. The CDR3 is 14 amino acids. The V end was cut by 2 bases, the J end by 8 bases, with 15 bases between. The CDR3 protein is CAISEKGVSSEAFF. As DNA, the CDR3 is TGTGCCATCAGTGAGAAGGGTGTCTCCTCAGAAGCTTTCTTT.

This chain uses TRBV27 with TRBJ2-7; no firm D call. Between the trimmed V and J ends, which lost 4 bases and 0 bases, there was a span of 4 bases. The CDR3 runs to 12 residues. Germline lookup yields CDR1 MNHEY and CDR2 SMNVEV (reference sequence). In DNA form, the CDR3 reads TGTGCCAGCAGTTCAAGCTCCTACGAGCAGTACTTC. Its protein product is CASSSSSYEQYF.

J is TRBJ1-5 and V is TRBV7-8; maybe TRBD1 (5 bases). V was shortened by 3 bases and J by 0 bases, with 21 bases between the two germline ends. The CDR3 totals 19 residues. Germline V gene data show CDR1 as SGHVS and CDR2 as FQNEAQ. CDR3 loop: CASSFFPPLGAHSNQPQHF. CDR3 nucleotide sequence: TGTGCCAGCAGCTTTTTCCCCCCTTTAGGGGCCCATAGCAATCAGCCCCAGCATTTT.

This chain joins TRBV6-5 and TRBJ1-4; D is uncertain. The germline V gene encodes CDR1 MNHEY and CDR2 SVGAGI. This CDR3 contains 14 residues. V was shortened by 4 bases and J by 7 bases, with 13 bases between the two germline ends. The CDR3 loop is CASSSVGRSEKLFF. CDR3 nucleotide sequence: TGTGCCAGCAGTTCGGTTGGACGTAGTGAAAAACTGTTTTTT.

The chain uses TRBV18 and TRBJ2-5; 8 bases agree with TRBD2. The CDR3 covers 15 residues. Germline V gene lookup returns CDR1 KGHSH and CDR2 LQKENI. V was clipped by 3 bases and J by 5 bases; unmatched bases: 8. The CDR3 loop reads CASSPPGGSPETQYF. The CDR3 bases are TGTGCCAGCTCACCGCCGGGAGGGTCCCCCGAGACCCAGTACTTC.

There are a few counts of this clone. The chain has TRBV30 and TRBJ1-2; tentatively, D is TRBD1 (5 bases). This CDR3 spans 10 amino acids. Germline V gene sequence: CDR1 GTSNPN, CDR2 SVGIG (reference sequence). Between the trimmed V and J ends, which lost 2 bases and 8 bases, there was a span of 6 bases. The CDR3 sequence is CAWSRTGYTF. The CDR3 region has the DNA TGTGCCTGGAGTCGGACAGGCTACACCTTC. The full variable domain, rest sourced from reference TRBV30 and TRBJ1-2, is SQTIHQWPATLVQPVGSPLSLECTVEGTSNPNLYWYRQAAGRGLQLLFYSVGIGQISSEVPQNLSASRPQDRQFILSSKKLLLSDSGFYLCAWSRTGYTFGSGTRLTVV.

V usage is TRBV11-2 and J usage is TRBJ2-1, with D possibly TRBD2 on 6 matching bases. The germline CDR1 and CDR2 sequences are SGHAT and FQNNGV. Trimming pared 2 bases from V and 6 bases from J, leaving 14 bases between. The CDR3 covers 15 residues. The DNA of the CDR3 is TGTGCCAGCAGCTTACTGGTAGACGGGGGCAATGAGCAGTTCTTC. It codes for CASSLLVDGGNEQFF.

This clone was recorded a few times. The V and J genes are TRBV5-6 and TRBJ1-5; D might be TRBD1 (5 bases). In germline, CDR1 is SGHDT, CDR2 YYEEEE. Trimming shortened V by 4 bases and J by 7 bases, and 12 bases separated the two germline ends. The CDR3 sequence is 13 residues long. CDR3 loop: CASSQLGVQPQHF. CDR3 DNA sequence: TGTGCCAGCAGCCAGCTGGGGGTACAGCCCCAGCATTTT. The full variable domain, rest sourced from reference TRBV5-6 and TRBJ1-5, is DAGVTQSPTHLIKTRGQQVTLRCSPKSGHDTVSWYQQALGQGPQFIFQYYEEEERQRGNFPDRFSGHQFPNYSSELNVNALLLGDSALYLCASSQLGVQPQHFGDGTRLSIL.

The chain is built from TRBV6-5 and TRBJ1-2; possibly TRBD1 for D (6 bases). From germline, CDR1 is MNHEY and CDR2 SVGAGI. CDR3 length equals 13 residues. The ends were cut back, 6 bases at V and 3 bases at J, with 11 bases in the middle. This CDR3 reads CASSYRDYYGYTF. CDR3 in DNA: TGTGCCAGCAGCTACAGGGATTACTATGGCTACACCTTC.

This chain connects TRBV7-9 to TRBJ1-5; 7 positions agree with TRBD1. Germline CDR1 is SEHNR and CDR2 is FQNEAQ (reference sequence). This CDR3 is 14 amino acids long. After removal of 4 bases from V and 1 base from J, the junction contained 1 base not matched to a gene. The CDR3 DNA sequence: TGTGCCAGCAGCTCGGGACAGAGCAATCAGCCCCAGCATTTT. It encodes CASSSGQSNQPQHF.

The V and J genes are TRBV30 and TRBJ2-2, with a tentative D call TRBD2 (5 bases). CDR1 is GTSNPN, CDR2 SVGIG, per germline (reference sequence). With 4 bases removed from V and 5 bases from J, the gap between germline ends came to 11 bases. This CDR3 is built from 13 residues. CDR3 amino acids: CAWNTRSTGELFF. CDR3 nucleotide sequence: TGTGCCTGGAATACTAGGAGTACCGGGGAGCTGTTTTTT. Supplemented by reference TRBV30 and TRBJ2-2, the full variable domain reads SQTIHQWPATLVQPVGSPLSLECTVEGTSNPNLYWYRQAAGRGLQLLFYSVGIGQISSEVPQNLSASRPQDRQFILSSKKLLLSDSGFYLCAWNTRSTGELFFGEGSRLTVL.

The rearrangement links TRBV9 to TRBJ2-3; 7 bases align to TRBD1. V dropped 0 bases and J dropped 1; count of bases not matched to a gene: 5. The CDR3 covers 16 residues. Germline V gives CDR1 SGDLS, CDR2 YYNGEE. The CDR3: CASSVARGQRTDTQYF. DNA of the CDR3: TGTGCCAGCAGCGTAGCGAGGGGGCAACGCACAGATACGCAGTATTTT.

The chain links TRBV6-5 to TRBJ1-1, with D hard to call. The V end lost 0 bases, the J end lost 4 bases, and 9 bases lay between the germline ends. Germline lookup yields CDR1 MNHEY and CDR2 SVGAGI. The CDR3 contains 14 residues. CDR3 protein: CASSYSGVVTEAFF. CDR3 nucleotide sequence: TGTGCCAGCAGTTACTCCGGGGTAGTCACTGAAGCTTTCTTT.

Written as DNA, the CDR3 is TGTGCCAGCAGCGTATCGGGACTAGACACAGATACGCAGTATTTT. As protein: CASSVSGLDTDTQYF. This sequence joins TRBV7-2 and TRBJ2-3, with 8 bases aligning to TRBD2. Germline V lookup: CDR1 SGHTA, CDR2 FQGNSA. The CDR3 runs to 15 residues. After removal of 5 bases from V and 2 bases from J, the junction contained 6 bases not matched to a gene.

The genes are TRBV29-1 and TRBJ1-2; D is possibly TRBD1 (5 bases). V lost 0 bases and J lost 6, with 11 bases in between. Germline V gene sequence: CDR1 SQVTM, CDR2 ANQGSEA. The CDR3 is 13 amino acids. Here the CDR3 reads CSVEDLVGDGYTF. CDR3 bases: TGCAGCGTTGAAGATCTGGTAGGGGATGGCTACACCTTC.

This chain connects TRBV27 to TRBJ1-2, with TRBD1 matching over 9 bases. The CDR3 contains 16 residues. With 6 bases clipped from V and 4 bases from J, the junction kept 12 bases outside the gene matches. Germline lookup yields CDR1 MNHEY and CDR2 SMNVEV (reference sequence). The CDR3 bases are TGTGCCAGCAGAACCGCACAGGGGGCTCGACGCTATGGCTACACCTTC. Its translation is CASRTAQGARRYGYTF.

The genes are TRBV7-8 and TRBJ2-7; 9 bases match TRBD1. With V trimmed by 5 bases and J by 2 bases, 10 bases remained unmatched. The CDR3 is 16 residues long. CDR1 SGHVS and CDR2 FQNEAQ come from the germline V gene. The CDR3 loop reads CASSGKRQGGAYEQYF. The CDR3 DNA sequence: TGTGCCAGCAGCGGGAAGAGACAGGGGGGGGCCTACGAGCAGTACTTC.

This clone has just one count. In DNA form, the CDR3 reads TGTGCCAGTGGACTCCTGGCGGAGAATGTCTACAATGAGCAGTTCTTC. Protein sequence: CASGLLAENVYNEQFF. This chain uses TRBV7-8 with TRBJ2-1, with a tentative D call TRBD2 (5 bases). Germline CDR1 reads SGHVS; CDR2 reads FQNEAQ. V was trimmed by 9 bases and J by 3 bases, leaving 21 bases between them. The CDR3 consists of 16 residues.

This chain joins TRBV6-6 and TRBJ1-1; D gene ambiguous. Trimming left V 7 bases short and J 3 bases short, with 6 bases between. This CDR3 has 11 residues. Germline CDR1 is MNHNY and CDR2 is SVGAGI (reference sequence). CDR3 residues: CASTLDTEAFF. CDR3 bases: TGTGCCAGCACCTTAGACACTGAAGCTTTCTTT.

V and J are TRBV6-4 and TRBJ2-6; the D is unclear. Germline V gives CDR1 MRHNA, CDR2 SNTAGT. Trimming shortened V by 8 bases and J by 4 bases, and 15 bases separated the two germline ends. The CDR3 contains 15 residues. The CDR3 DNA is TGTGCCAGCGCTAATTCGGCCGCCGGGGCCAACGTCCTGACTTTC. Amino acid sequence: CASANSAAGANVLTF.

This sequence joins TRBV10-3 and TRBJ2-7; D unclear. Germline-derived CDR1 and CDR2 are ENHRY and SYGVKD. V gave up 1 base and J gave up 7 bases, with 8 bases separating them. The CDR3 runs to 12 residues. In DNA form, the CDR3 reads TGTGCCATCAGTGAGTGGAGCAGTGAGCAGTACTTC. Translating gives CAISEWSSEQYF.

This chain joins TRBV7-2 and TRBJ2-1, with TRBD2 matching 9 bases. CDR1 is SGHTA and CDR2 is FQGNSA in the germline V gene. CDR3 length: 16 amino acids. The V gene end was trimmed by 1 base and the J gene end by 0 bases; junction bases not matched to a gene: 1. DNA of the CDR3: TGTGCCAGCAGCTTAGTTAGCGGGAGCTCCTACAATGAGCAGTTCTTC. It codes for CASSLVSGSSYNEQFF.